This record covers a single T cell receptor (beta chain). Its antigen is still unknown. The sample originates from a study of cytomegalovirus exposure and HLA in healthy donors. Study-level results: With high specificity and sensitivity, the classifier reportedly diagnosed cytomegalovirus status. While the bulk of TCR sequences proved rare, some public TCRs turned up in many donors.

Profiled with immunoSEQ multiplex PCR; TCRdb holds only in-frame clones, not every one. Of about 50,000 clones listed, approximately 92% are singletons. The germline CDR1 and CDR2 sequences are SGHVS and FQNEAQ. The CDR3 spans 15 residues. V was trimmed by 5 bases and J by 5 bases, leaving 18 bases between them. Sequenced: PBMCs. This TCR was recovered from a young man in good health and CMV-seronegative. This chain connects TRBV7-8 to TRBJ2-5; the D gene is possibly TRBD1 (6 bases). CDR3 protein: CASSDRDNVWETQYF. The CDR3 DNA reads as TGTGCCAGCAGCGACCGGGACAACGTGTGGGAGACCCAGTACTTC.